The present TCR beta chain was sequenced within a study of blood T cell repertoires in COVID-19 (dated by TCRdb to the early 2020s). Looking at the study overall: Samples from collaborators originated in the United States, Italy and Spain and spanned both the acute and convalescent phases of COVID-19. The prospective study material was composed of cDNA or gDNA derived from T cells, B-cell-depleted T cells, or PBMCs. HLA class I and class II types, where available, came from metadata supplied by the sample provider rather than from assay-based typing. A de-identified subject ID, COVID-19 status, age in years and sex were almost always included in the sample metadata. The repertoires were released in a freely available public database meant as a resource for research on the immune response to SARS-CoV-2. Deeply sampled blood TCRbeta repertoires from subjects exposed to, actively infected with, or recovered from COVID-19 were included in the dataset. Samples were obtained from the ongoing ImmuneRACE study (first 160 participants) and from 1,000 to 1,500 subjects provided by 6 global collaborators.

In the prospective study, participants were about 18 to 89 years old, resided in approximately 25 geographic areas of the United States, and were enrolled through a virtual design. Cohort assignment in the prospective study relied on participant-reported clinical history from a screening survey and a study questionnaire. In the prospective study, whole blood, serum and a nasopharyngeal or oropharyngeal swab were collected from each participant by mobile phlebotomists. Additional blood draws and questionnaires over an approximately two-month period could optionally be provided by prospective study participants. Before DNA extraction, blood samples from the prospective study were shipped at room temperature or frozen. The research as a whole found: The amount of clinical and demographic metadata varied by source and participant and was provided uncurated.

Concerning this clone itself: The antigen this receptor binds is unknown. The record has no base qualities; no much larger clone is one base away.

CDR1 is given as KGHDR and CDR2 as SFDVKD, both from the germline V gene. Taken from cysteine to phenylalanine, the CDR3 has 14 residues. Only the CDR3 portion is preserved as DNA: 42 bases, with reading frame beginning at the first base. The junction shows trimming of 4 bases on V and 6 bases on J, and the gene matches do not reach 5 bases of it. TCRbeta CDR3 regions were amplified from genomic DNA by means of the immunoSEQ Assay, a bias-controlled multiplex PCR. The published analysis was carried out like this. Nucleated cell counts per sample were estimated from amplification of reference gene primers within the assay. To quantify the absolute abundance of each unique TCRbeta CDR3 rearrangement, sequence reads were collapsed and filtered. For each sample, productive Simpson clonality was calculated as the square root of Simpson's diversity index across productive rearrangements. Drawn from immuneACCESS, this table holds only the in-frame rearrangements with V and J called that TCRdb kept. Clones are partly lost; checked studies trace under half to an unresolved V gene and leave the rest unexplained. Clone size and V and J calls were adopted from that table, with D and trimming inferred from the DNA. The sample has almost 400,000 clones on record, approximately 90% of them singletons. The ten largest clones take up approximately 0.96% of the sample.

This receptor was obtained from a woman aged 25-40 years with acute COVID-19. The receptor chain draws on TRBV24-1 and TRBJ1-2; 9 bases in the middle match TRBD1. The sequencing sample was made of PBMCs or T cells enriched from blood (not recorded which). The sequenced DNA is TGTGCCACCAGTGACCCAGGACAGGGGCATGGCTACACCTTC. Its amino acids are CATSDPGQGHGYTF.